The 22 T cell receptor beta chains listed next were all sequenced from one sample in a study of blood T cell repertoires in COVID-19. Profiled with immunoSEQ multiplex PCR; TCRdb holds only in-frame clones, not every one. The data contain hundreds of thousands of clones, 75% to 85% of them singletons. The material sequenced was peripheral blood. All receptors come from an elderly woman with COVID-19, enrolled during active disease.

The genes are TRBV19 and TRBJ2-2, with 7 bases fitting TRBD1. This CDR3 contains 16 residues. Germline V gene sequence: CDR1 LNHDA, CDR2 SQIVND (reference sequence). V gave up 4 bases and J gave up 2 bases; unmatched junction bases: 7. CDR3 protein: CASSTQTGTNTGELFF. The CDR3 coding sequence is TGTGCCAGTAGTACTCAGACAGGGACCAACACCGGGGAGCTGTTTTTT.

The chain is built from TRBV5-1 and TRBJ1-5; D uncertain. V lost 4 bases, J lost 7 bases, and 6 bases lay in between. Germline V lookup: CDR1 SGHRS, CDR2 YFSETQ. The CDR3 contains 11 residues. CDR3 sequence (DNA): TGCGCCAGCAGCCTGAGCCAGCCCCAGCATTTT. Amino acids: CASSLSQPQHF.

The chain links TRBV12-3 or TRBV12-4 to TRBJ2-7, with 9 nucleotides matching TRBD1. This CDR3 is built from 13 residues. V was clipped by 7 bases and J by 3 bases; unmatched bases: 4. The CDR3 bases are TGTGCCAGCATGGGACAGGGATTCTACGAGCAGTACTTC. Translated, it gives CASMGQGFYEQYF.

V and J are TRBV2 and TRBJ1-4; 12 nucleotides agree with TRBD1. The V gene end was trimmed by 5 bases and the J gene end by 8 bases; junction bases not matched to a gene: 3. CDR3 length equals 14 residues. CDR1 is SNHLY, CDR2 FYNNEI, per germline. The CDR3 DNA reads TGTGCCAGCAGTCGGGACAGGGGGCAAGAAAAACTGTTTTTT. This encodes CASSRDRGQEKLFF.

The chain uses TRBV9 and TRBJ2-3; no firm D call. Germline V gene lookup returns CDR1 SGDLS and CDR2 YYNGEE. The ends were cut back, 4 bases at V and 2 bases at J, with 5 bases in the middle. CDR3 size: 12 residues. The CDR3 coding sequence is TGTGCCAGCAGCATCTCCACAGATACGCAGTATTTT. This gives the protein CASSISTDTQYF.

The chain is built from TRBV5-1 and TRBJ2-2; TRBD2 is a possible D gene (5 bases). The CDR3 loop spans 16 amino acids. The germline V gene has CDR1 SGHRS and CDR2 YFSETQ. V was cut by 1 base and J by 4 bases, with 14 bases left in between. The CDR3 here is CASSLSGRKVTGELFF. In nucleotides, the CDR3 is TGCGCCAGCAGCTTGAGTGGGAGAAAGGTCACCGGGGAGCTGTTTTTT.

The chain is built from TRBV18 and TRBJ1-2; 7 bases line up with TRBD1. The CDR3 has 14 amino acids. J gave up 4 bases and V 3 bases, and 5 bases lay outside the gene matches. Germline V gives CDR1 KGHSH, CDR2 LQKENI. Here the CDR3 DNA reads TGTGCCAGCTCACCGACGACAGGGACCTATGGCTACACCTTC. Protein sequence: CASSPTTGTYGYTF.

The chain has TRBV9 and TRBJ1-2; TRBD1 agrees at 7 bases. The germline gives CDR1 SGDLS, CDR2 YYNGEE. J gave up 4 bases and V 3 bases, and 9 bases lay outside the gene matches. The CDR3 length is 15 residues. The CDR3 nucleotides read TGTGCCAGCAGCGCCCGGATCGACAGGGTCTATGGCTACACCTTC. It translates to CASSARIDRVYGYTF.

This clone was seen a single time. V and J are TRBV5-1 and TRBJ2-5; TRBD1 might be the D (6 bases). CDR3 length equals 15 residues. Germline lookup yields CDR1 SGHRS and CDR2 YFSETQ. V lost 0 bases and J lost 5, with 14 bases in between. The CDR3 spells CASSLVGAPVETQYF. CDR3 nucleotide sequence: TGCGCCAGCAGCTTGGTGGGGGCGCCAGTGGAGACCCAGTACTTC.

The genes are TRBV5-1 and TRBJ2-1, with 9 bases that match TRBD1. V lost 0 bases and J lost 4; bases outside the gene matches: 8. There are 17 residues in the CDR3. CDR1 and CDR2 from the germline V gene are SGHRS and YFSETQ. Here the CDR3 reads CASSLVGTGLSYNEQFF. In DNA form, the CDR3 reads TGCGCCAGCAGCTTGGTGGGGACAGGGCTCAGTTACAATGAGCAGTTCTTC. The full variable domain, its missing parts supplied by reference TRBV5-1 and TRBJ2-1, is KAGVTQTPRYLIKTRGQQVTLSCSPISGHRSVSWYQQTPGQGLQFLFEYFSETQRNKGNFPGRFSGRQFSNSRSEMNVSTLELGDSALYLCASSLVGTGLSYNEQFFGPGTRLTVL.

This chain links TRBV18 with TRBJ1-2; D gene unclear. This CDR3 spans 14 amino acids. Germline V gene lookup returns CDR1 KGHSH and CDR2 LQKENI. The ends were cut back, 0 bases at V and 4 bases at J, with 9 bases in the middle. CDR3 region: CASSPPEVFYGYTF. CDR3 coding DNA: TGTGCCAGCTCACCACCGGAGGTGTTCTATGGCTACACCTTC.

V usage is TRBV7-9 and J usage is TRBJ2-7; 14 bases agree with TRBD2. V was clipped by 6 bases and J by 2 bases; unmatched bases: 6. The CDR3 spans 16 residues. The germline V gene has CDR1 SEHNR and CDR2 FQNEAQ (reference sequence). CDR3: CASSSWTSGGTYEQYF. The CDR3 DNA follows: TGTGCCAGCAGTTCTTGGACTAGCGGGGGGACCTACGAGCAGTACTTC. The complete variable domain, with remaining parts taken from reference TRBV7-9 and TRBJ2-7, reads DTGVSQNPRHKITKRGQNVTFRCDPISEHNRLYWYRQTLGQGPEFLTYFQNEAQLEKSRLLSDRFSAERPKGSFSTLEIQRTEQGDSAMYLCASSSWTSGGTYEQYFGPGTRLTVT.

The chain combines TRBV4-3 with TRBJ1-5; D not resolved. This CDR3 has 13 amino acids. Germline CDR1 LGHNA, CDR2 YSLEER. V was pared by 6 bases and J by 4 bases, with 10 bases between. The CDR3 DNA reads as TGCGCCAGCAGTGTGGCCGGGAATCAGCCCCAGCATTTT. Amino acids: CASSVAGNQPQHF.

The J gene is TRBJ2-3, the V gene TRBV4-1, with unresolved D. Germline lookup yields CDR1 MGHRA and CDR2 YSYEKL. The CDR3 spans 14 residues. Trimming took 1 base from V and 2 from J, leaving 7 bases between them. CDR3 residues: CASSQVTVTDTQYF. CDR3 DNA sequence: TGCGCCAGCAGCCAAGTAACAGTCACAGATACGCAGTATTTT.

The gene calls are TRBV30 and TRBJ2-3, with D possibly TRBD2 on 5 matching bases. This CDR3 has 11 residues. Trimming took off 7 bases at V and 6 bases at J, with 11 bases between the two ends. The germline CDR1 and CDR2 sequences are GTSNPN and SVGIG (reference sequence). The CDR3 is CAFFRRDTQYF. CDR3 bases: TGTGCCTTTTTCCGGAGGGATACGCAGTATTTT.

This clone has a single count. V usage is TRBV4-3 and J usage is TRBJ2-5; D possibly corresponds to TRBD2 (6 bases). The CDR3 consists of 14 residues. CDR1 is LGHNA and CDR2 is YSLEER in the germline V gene. Trimming removed 3 bases from V and 5 bases from J, with 13 bases in between. As DNA, the CDR3 is TGCGCCAGCAGCCAGATAGGCGGGAAGGAGACCCAGTACTTC. This gives the protein CASSQIGGKETQYF.

On this clone: One junction end does not reproduce the germline sequence, and a read error may be involved. Other DNA sequences of this sample code for an identical CDR3. The chain employs TRBV7-8 and TRBJ2-7, with D possibly matching TRBD1 (6 bases). The CDR3 loop spans 12 amino acids. Germline loops: CDR1 SGHVS, CDR2 FQNEAQ. CDR3 sequence reads: CASSQYRDEQYF. CDR3 nucleotide sequence: TGTGCCAGCAGCCAGTACAGGGATGAGCAGTATTTC.

The V gene is TRBV7-6, the J gene TRBJ2-1, with TRBD1 matching over 7 bases. Germline V lookup: CDR1 SGHVS, CDR2 FNYEAQ. Losses at the gene ends were 5 bases for V and 4 bases for J; bases not matched to a gene: 8. The CDR3 spans 15 residues. Here the CDR3 reads CASSVAGTEYNEQFF. CDR3 nucleotide sequence: TGTGCCAGCAGCGTGGCCGGGACAGAATACAATGAGCAGTTCTTC.

The V call is TRBV7-2, the J call TRBJ2-1, with 7 bases lining up with TRBD2. The CDR3 has 12 residues. The V gene end was trimmed by 3 bases and the J gene end by 14 bases; junction bases not matched to a gene: 7. Germline V CDR1 and CDR2: SGHTA, FQGNSA. The chain's CDR3 is CASSFVWTRKFF. In DNA, the CDR3 is TGTGCCAGCAGCTTTGTCTGGACTAGGAAGTTCTTC.

The DNA for the CDR3 is TGTGCCAGCAGCCAGAGGTCCGGGACAGATGCACCAGTAGGCTACACCTTC. This translates into CASSQRSGTDAPVGYTF. The chain links TRBV7-8 to TRBJ1-2, with 7 bases fitting TRBD1. The CDR3 extends over 17 amino acids. Trimming at V came to 5 bases and at J to 8 bases, leaving 20 bases not matched to a gene. From germline, CDR1 is SGHVS and CDR2 FQNEAQ. The complete variable domain, with remaining parts taken from reference TRBV7-8 and TRBJ1-2, reads GAGVSQSPRYKVAKRGQDVALRCDPISGHVSLFWYQQALGQGPEFLTYFQNEAQLDKSGLPSDRFFAERPEGSVSTLKIQRTQQEDSAVYLCASSQRSGTDAPVGYTFGSGTRLTVV.

The chain combines TRBV7-8 with TRBJ2-1; 7 nucleotides agree with TRBD1. The junction had 7 bases not matched to a gene; V was cut back by 4 bases and J by 4 bases. This CDR3 is built from 15 residues. Germline loops: CDR1 SGHVS, CDR2 FQNEAQ. The CDR3 loop is CASSSRQGVYNEQFF. Written as DNA, the CDR3 is TGTGCCAGCAGCTCCCGACAGGGTGTGTACAATGAGCAGTTCTTC.

V and J are TRBV13 and TRBJ1-4; the match to TRBD1 covers 8 bases. CDR3 length equals 15 residues. CDR1 and CDR2 (germline): PRHDT, FYEKMQ (reference sequence). Trimming cost V 5 bases and J 5 bases; bases outside gene matches: 7. The CDR3 nucleotides read TGTGCCAGCAGCAACCAGGGGGCCCAGAATGAAAAACTGTTTTTT. It specifies CASSNQGAQNEKLFF. The whole variable domain, remainder taken from reference TRBV13 and TRBJ1-4, is AAGVIQSPRHLIKEKRETATLKCYPIPRHDTVYWYQQGPGQDPQFLISFYEKMQSDKGSIPDRFSAQQFSDYHSELNMSSLELGDSALYFCASSNQGAQNEKLFFGSGTQLSVL.